The 29 T cell receptor beta chains given below trace back to one sample, sequenced in a study of cytomegalovirus exposure and HLA in healthy donors. Primers included in the PCR were 60 Vbeta and 13 Jbeta primers. Assay: immunoSEQ multiplex PCR; the TCRdb copy retains only in-frame clones and omits some. The table has under 200,000 clones, about 80% seen once. Input material: PBMCs. The receptors here all came from a man aged 30 to 39 in good health and CMV-seronegative.

Concerning this clone: At one of its ends the junction is not consistent with the germline gene, which may arise from a read error. The chain links TRBV7-9 to TRBJ2-1; TRBD1 matches 7 bases. This CDR3 contains 11 residues. Germline lookup yields CDR1 SEHNR and CDR2 FQNEAQ (reference sequence). CDR3 sequence reads: CSSRQGNEQFF. In nucleotides, the CDR3 is TGTTCCAGCAGACAGGGAAATGAGCAGTTCTTC. Looking up the rest from reference TRBV7-9 and TRBJ2-1 gives the full variable domain: DTGVSQNPRHKITKRGQNVTFRCDPISEHNRLYWYRQTLGQGPEFLTYFQNEAQLEKSRLLSDRFSAERPKGSFSTLEIQRTEQGDSAMYLCSSRQGNEQFFGPGTRLTVL.

This clone was found once. The chain uses TRBV7-9 and TRBJ1-4, with TRBD1 matching 9 bases. This CDR3 has 15 amino acids. Germline assignment: CDR1 SEHNR and CDR2 FQNEAQ (reference sequence). J gave up 5 bases and V 5 bases, and 6 bases lay outside the gene matches. The DNA of the CDR3 is TGTGCCAGCAGCGTCCCCGGGACAGGGAATGAAAAACTGTTTTTT. Its translation: CASSVPGTGNEKLFF.

The chain employs TRBV19 and TRBJ1-4; 9 bases map to TRBD1. The germline CDR1 and CDR2 sequences are LNHDA and SQIVND (reference sequence). The CDR3 length is 14 residues. With V trimmed by 8 bases and J by 0 bases, 1 base remained unmatched. CDR3 sequence (DNA): TGTGCCAGTGGGACAGGGACAACTAATGAAAAACTGTTTTTT. Amino acid sequence: CASGTGTTNEKLFF.

The chain is built from TRBV19 and TRBJ2-7; the D is unclear. The CDR3 is made up of 13 amino acids. CDR1 and CDR2 (germline): LNHDA, SQIVND (reference sequence). With 4 bases removed from V and 3 bases from J, the gap between germline ends came to 10 bases. The CDR3 is CASSNAASYEQYF. In DNA form, the CDR3 reads TGTGCCAGTAGTAATGCGGCCAGCTACGAGCAGTACTTC.

This chain uses TRBV2 with TRBJ1-1, with a tentative D call TRBD1 (5 bases). The CDR3 contains 16 residues. Germline CDR1 reads SNHLY; CDR2 reads FYNNEI. V gave up 7 bases and J gave up 7 bases, with 25 bases separating them. The DNA for the CDR3 is TGTGCCAGCACCAGGGTACTTCCCAACTACCCCTTTGAAGCTTTCTTT. It translates to CASTRVLPNYPFEAFF.

The rearrangement links TRBV10-3 to TRBJ2-2, with D unclear. Germline V gene sequence: CDR1 ENHRY, CDR2 SYGVKD. The CDR3 totals 12 residues. Trimming shortened V by 3 bases and J by 7 bases, and 6 bases separated the two germline ends. The CDR3 loop reads CAISDTSGELFF. The DNA for the CDR3 is TGTGCCATCAGTGATACCAGCGGGGAGCTGTTTTTT.

The J gene is TRBJ1-4, the V gene TRBV7-9, with 7 nucleotides matching TRBD1. Germline CDR1 reads SEHNR; CDR2 reads FQNEAQ (reference sequence). CDR3 length: 14 amino acids. V lost 5 bases, J lost 7 bases, and 7 bases stayed unmatched. The CDR3 spells CASSNRDRGEKLFF. The CDR3 DNA sequence: TGTGCCAGCAGCAACCGGGACAGAGGTGAAAAACTGTTTTTT.

The chain recombines TRBV21-1 with TRBJ2-3; no DNA check was done on the table's D call, TRBD1. TRBV21-1 is deemed a pseudogene. This CDR3 has 18 amino acids. The DNA for the CDR3 is TGTGCCAGCAGCAAAGTGGAAGGGGGCAGGAAAATCACAGATACGCAGTATTTT. This translates into CASSKVEGGRKITDTQYF.

The chain recombines TRBV11-2 with TRBJ2-1; TRBD2 aligns across 11 bases. Germline assignment: CDR1 SGHAT and CDR2 FQNNGV. This CDR3 is built from 16 residues. The V segment lost 3 bases and the J segment 6 bases; nucleotides outside the gene matches: 7. CDR3 bases: TGTGCCAGCAGCTTTATCCGGCTAGCGGGGGGCAATGAGCAGTTCTTC. Translated, it gives CASSFIRLAGGNEQFF.

The chain joins TRBV7-8 to TRBJ1-5, with 9 bases that match TRBD1. Unmatched junction bases numbered 5, after V lost 1 base and J lost 4 bases. Germline V lookup: CDR1 SGHVS, CDR2 FQNEAQ. The CDR3 runs to 16 residues. CDR3: CASSLVQGTGNQPQHF. In nucleotides, the CDR3 is TGTGCCAGCAGCTTAGTCCAAGGGACAGGGAATCAGCCCCAGCATTTT.

The V and J genes are TRBV14 and TRBJ2-1; 10 bases match TRBD1. Per the germline V gene, CDR1 is SGHDN and CDR2 is FVKESK. The V gene end was trimmed by 4 bases and the J gene end by 7 bases; junction bases not matched to a gene: 10. This CDR3 is 16 amino acids long. The DNA for the CDR3 is TGTGCCAGCAGCCGTATTCCGGGACAGGGGCGGAATGAGCAGTTCTTC. It is translated as CASSRIPGQGRNEQFF.

The J gene is TRBJ2-2, the V gene TRBV28; possibly TRBD2 for D (5 bases). Trimming removed 8 bases from V and 5 bases from J, with 18 bases in between. This CDR3 region has 15 residues. Germline V gene data show CDR1 as MDHEN and CDR2 as SYDVKM. The CDR3 sequence: CASFRPGWTTGELFF. CDR3 nucleotides: TGTGCCAGCTTCCGGCCGGGGTGGACGACCGGGGAGCTGTTTTTT.

The gene calls are TRBV6-6 and TRBJ2-3; D call uncertain. The length of the CDR3 is 15 residues. Germline V gene sequence: CDR1 MNHNY, CDR2 SVGAGI (reference sequence). V was pared by 4 bases and J by 2 bases, with 13 bases between. The CDR3 bases are TGTGCCAGCAGTTCCCTGATAGAGCCCACAGATACGCAGTATTTT. Translated, it gives CASSSLIEPTDTQYF.

In this sample, this clone turned up a few times. The gene calls are TRBV5-6 and TRBJ2-1, with 10 bases that match TRBD2. CDR3 length equals 15 residues. Germline V CDR1 and CDR2: SGHDT, YYEEEE. The ends lost 4 bases at V and 2 bases at J; junction bases unmatched: 3. CDR3 nucleotide sequence: TGTGCCAGCAGCATAACTAGCGGGGCCTACAATGAGCAGTTCTTC. It specifies CASSITSGAYNEQFF.

The chain recombines TRBV5-6 with TRBJ1-1; maybe TRBD1 (5 bases). Germline V gene data show CDR1 as SGHDT and CDR2 as YYEEEE. The CDR3 totals 15 residues. V lost 3 bases and J 3 bases, leaving 15 bases between the germline ends. CDR3 nucleotide sequence: TGTGCCAGCAGCTGGGGGGGTTTAGGGGACACTGAAGCTTTCTTT. Its protein product is CASSWGGLGDTEAFF.

The J gene is TRBJ2-7, the V gene TRBV15, with a possible D match to TRBD1 (6 bases). V lost 5 bases, J lost 2 bases, and 22 bases lay in between. This CDR3 is built from 17 residues. The germline gives CDR1 LNHNV, CDR2 YYDKDF (reference sequence). The CDR3 spells CATSGTSGTQRPYEQYF. As DNA, the CDR3 is TGTGCCACCAGCGGAACTTCCGGGACACAACGACCCTACGAGCAGTACTTC.

The chain is built from TRBV30 and TRBJ2-7; 9 bases match TRBD1. CDR3 length: 18 residues. Germline CDR1 GTSNPN, CDR2 SVGIG (reference sequence). J was trimmed by 0 bases and V by 0 bases; bases with no gene match: 12. Here the CDR3 DNA reads TGTGCCTGGAGTGTACAGAAACAGGGGGCCCTGTTCTCCTACGAGCAGTACTTC. This translates into CAWSVQKQGALFSYEQYF.

J is TRBJ1-5 and V is TRBV6-6; no reliable D call. Germline V gene lookup returns CDR1 MNHNY and CDR2 SVGAGI (reference sequence). The CDR3 runs 15 residues. The V end lost 7 bases, the J end lost 2 bases, and 15 bases lay between the germline ends. CDR3 loop: CASKRRPGGNQPQHF. The CDR3, as DNA: TGTGCCAGCAAAAGAAGGCCGGGTGGCAATCAGCCCCAGCATTTT.

The genes are TRBV10-3 and TRBJ1-2, with a tentative D call TRBD1 (6 bases). Germline V gives CDR1 ENHRY, CDR2 SYGVKD. The CDR3 extends over 12 amino acids. V shed 3 bases and J shed 8 bases, with 10 bases lying between them. The CDR3 bases are TGTGCCATCAGTGACGGGGGGCTCGGCTACACCTTC. The encoded protein is CAISDGGLGYTF.

V usage is TRBV2 and J usage is TRBJ2-5; 15 positions match TRBD2. J gave up 9 bases and V 0 bases, and 14 bases lay outside the gene matches. CDR1 is SNHLY, CDR2 FYNNEI, per germline. The CDR3 runs to 19 residues. The CDR3 sequence: CASSEASAWYGTSGGPQYF. The DNA of the CDR3 is TGTGCCAGCAGTGAAGCGTCGGCGTGGTACGGGACTAGCGGGGGGCCCCAGTACTTC.

This chain links TRBV5-4 with TRBJ2-5; D gene unclear. This CDR3 contains 14 residues. Deletions cut 2 bases from V and 3 bases from J, with 11 bases between. CDR1 is SGHNT and CDR2 is YYREEE in the germline V gene (reference sequence). CDR3 protein: CASSLDRSEETQYF. The CDR3 coding sequence is TGTGCCAGCAGCTTAGACCGGAGTGAAGAGACCCAGTACTTC.

The chain employs TRBV28 and TRBJ2-6; D remains ambiguous. Germline CDR1 and CDR2: MDHEN and SYDVKM. V lost 6 bases to trimming and J lost 0 bases, with 18 bases between them. The CDR3 covers 18 residues. The CDR3 region is CASRPRFLLRSGANVLTF. CDR3 sequence (DNA): TGTGCCAGCAGGCCCCGGTTCCTACTTCGCTCTGGGGCCAACGTCCTGACTTTC. The full variable domain, completed using reference TRBV28 and TRBJ2-6, is DVKVTQSSRYLVKRTGEKVFLECVQDMDHENMFWYRQDPGLGLRLIYFSYDVKMKEKGDIPEGYSVSREKKERFSLILESASTNQTSMYLCASRPRFLLRSGANVLTFGAGSRLTVL.

The chain employs TRBV5-6 and TRBJ1-6, with D perhaps TRBD1 (6 bases). This CDR3 has 14 amino acids. The germline V gene encodes CDR1 SGHDT and CDR2 YYEEEE. With 0 bases removed from V and 9 bases from J, the gap between germline ends came to 10 bases. CDR3 sequence (DNA): TGTGCCAGCAGCTTGGCAGGGGAAGTTTCACCCCTCCACTTT. This codes for CASSLAGEVSPLHF.

Comment on this clone: Other DNA sequences in the same sample also yield this CDR3. This chain connects TRBV28 to TRBJ1-1; a weak D match, TRBD1 (5 bases). The CDR3 extends over 13 amino acids. Germline V gene data show CDR1 as MDHEN and CDR2 as SYDVKM. Deletions cut 8 bases from V and 6 bases from J, with 16 bases between. The CDR3 spells CASYFVTGAEAFF. DNA for the CDR3: TGTGCCAGCTACTTTGTAACGGGGGCTGAAGCTTTCTTT.

CDR3 loop: CASSSYYGGNTIYF. In DNA, the CDR3 is TGTGCCAGCAGTTCATACTACGGCGGAAACACCATATATTTT. The V gene is TRBV6-5, the J gene TRBJ1-3; D is undetermined. Germline loops: CDR1 MNHEY, CDR2 SVGAGI. This CDR3 has 14 residues. Deletions cut 4 bases from V and 4 bases from J, with 11 bases between.

The CDR3 here is CATSPARGGTDTQYF. The DNA for the CDR3 is TGTGCCACCAGCCCGGCGCGGGGGGGCACAGATACGCAGTATTTT. The chain is built from TRBV27 and TRBJ2-3; 8 bases map to TRBD2. Per the germline V gene, CDR1 is MNHEY and CDR2 is SMNVEV (reference sequence). The CDR3 has 15 residues. V lost 10 bases, J lost 1 base, and 10 bases stayed unmatched.

The chain carries TRBV28 and TRBJ1-2; possible D gene TRBD1, 6 bases. V lost 10 bases and J lost 4, with 10 bases in between. This CDR3 has 11 residues. Germline V gives CDR1 MDHEN, CDR2 SYDVKM. The CDR3 DNA reads TGTGCCACACCAGGGGCCTATGGCTACACCTTC. This encodes CATPGAYGYTF.

V and J are TRBV19 and TRBJ1-5, with TRBD1 matching 8 bases. The ends lost 4 bases at V and 5 bases at J; junction bases unmatched: 7. The length of the CDR3 is 15 residues. Germline values: CDR1 LNHDA, CDR2 SQIVND (reference sequence). The CDR3 here is CASSTPGQGHQPQHF. Written as DNA, the CDR3 is TGTGCCAGTAGTACACCCGGACAGGGTCATCAGCCCCAGCATTTT.

This clone has a single count. The chain employs TRBV18 and TRBJ2-7; perhaps TRBD2 as D (6 bases). Trimming removed 3 bases at V and 9 bases at J, with 18 bases between. Germline CDR1 reads KGHSH; CDR2 reads LQKENI. There are 14 residues in the CDR3. Written as DNA, the CDR3 is TGTGCCAGCTCACCTGGGACTCCCGCCTTAGGGCAGTACTTC. Amino acids: CASSPGTPALGQYF.